The rows below give T cell receptor beta chains drawn from one sample of a study of cytomegalovirus exposure and HLA in healthy donors. TCRdb keeps only in-frame clones here, not all; method: immunoSEQ multiplex PCR. The sample carries 150,000 or so clones, about 83% recorded once. The sequencing sample was made of PBMCs. The receptors originated from a woman aged 25 to 39 in good health and CMV-seronegative. CDR3s include the opening cysteine and the closing phenylalanine or tryptophan. The order of the fields is J gene, D gene, clone size, V gene, CDR3 protein, CDR3 DNA. A D gene is named only where the DNA matches it firmly. Clone size is shown for a subset of rows, as once, few, many or a class of expanded clone.

TRBJ2-3 NA NA TRBV28 CASQIQRSVTQYF TGTGCCAGCCAAATTCAAAGAAGCGTTACGCAGTATTTT
TRBJ1-2 NA NA TRBV5-8 CASSPEGPPYGYTF TGTGCCAGCAGCCCGGAGGGGCCTCCCTATGGCTACACCTTC
TRBJ2-1 TRBD2 NA TRBV7-9 CASSTRLAGGLEQFF TGTGCCAGCAGCACACGACTAGCGGGGGGGCTTGAGCAGTTCTTC
TRBJ1-1 NA NA TRBV7-9 CASSPDSEAFF TGTGCCAGCAGCCCGGACAGTGAAGCTTTCTTT
TRBJ2-7 TRBD1 NA TRBV15 CATSATGTYEQYF TGTGCCACCAGCGCGACAGGGACCTACGAGCAGTACTTC
TRBJ2-7 TRBD1 few TRBV9 CASSVGTGAYEQYF TGTGCCAGCAGCGTGGGGACAGGGGCGTACGAGCAGTACTTC
TRBJ2-3 TRBD2 NA TRBV5-1 CASSHLDEGLATDTQYF TGCGCCAGCAGCCACCTTGATGAGGGACTAGCCACAGATACGCAGTATTTT
TRBJ1-2 NA NA TRBV5-1 CASSPGVTGTYGYTF TGCGCCAGCAGCCCGGGCGTTACAGGGACCTATGGCTACACCTTC
TRBJ1-5 NA NA TRBV19 CASSIPKQPQHF TGTGCCAGTAGTATACCCAAACAGCCCCAGCATTTT
TRBJ1-2 NA NA TRBV18 CASSPDRFGYTF TGTGCCAGCTCACCCGACAGGTTTGGCTACACCTTC